Presented here are 21 T cell receptor beta chains from one specimen sequenced in a study of PD-1 blockade in classical Hodgkin lymphoma. Using immunoSEQ multiplex PCR, the repertoire was profiled, and TCRdb retains in-frame clones only, with some absent. This table has approximately 89,000 clones, roughly 83% appearing once. All patients relapsed after autologous stem cell transplantation, and brentuximab vedotin exposure varied. Here the sequenced sample was peripheral blood mononuclear cells (PBMCs), taken at baseline. These receptor sequences come from a human donor with classical Hodgkin lymphoma.

The chain employs TRBV9 and TRBJ1-2; no clear D. The CDR3 totals 17 residues. Per germline, CDR1 SGDLS and CDR2 YYNGEE. V lost 4 bases to trimming and J lost 0 bases, with 19 bases between them. CDR3 nucleotide sequence: TGTGCCAGCAGCCCCCGTGGCAGTCTACCTACTAACTATGGCTACACCTTC. Its translation: CASSPRGSLPTNYGYTF. Based on the CDR3 plus reference TRBV9 and TRBJ1-2, the full variable domain is DSGVTQTPKHLITATGQRVTLRCSPRSGDLSVYWYQQSLDQGLQFLIQYYNGEERAKGNILERFSAQQFPDLHSELNLSSLELGDSALYFCASSPRGSLPTNYGYTFGSGTRLTVV.

This chain joins TRBV15 and TRBJ2-1, with 7 bases identical to TRBD2. Trimming at V came to 5 bases and at J to 8 bases, leaving 18 bases not matched to a gene. The CDR3 has 17 residues. Germline-derived CDR1 and CDR2 are LNHNV and YYDKDF (reference sequence). This CDR3 reads CATSGGPAGLLAHEQFF. CDR3 DNA sequence: TGTGCCACCAGCGGGGGTCCAGCGGGACTTCTGGCGCATGAGCAGTTCTTC.

The chain carries TRBV7-9 and TRBJ2-5; weak D call: TRBD2 (6 bases). The germline CDR1 and CDR2 sequences are SEHNR and FQNEAQ (reference sequence). The V end was cut by 5 bases, the J end by 4 bases, with 20 bases between. The CDR3 covers 16 residues. The CDR3 nucleotides are TGTGCCAGCAGCGGTCGCGGGGAGCGGGTGGGAGAGACCCAGTACTTC. Protein sequence: CASSGRGERVGETQYF.

The genes are TRBV5-1 and TRBJ2-7, with 8 bases aligning to TRBD1. V dropped 4 bases and J dropped 6; count of bases not matched to a gene: 6. The germline V gene has CDR1 SGHRS and CDR2 YFSETQ. There are 13 residues in the CDR3. CDR3 protein: CASSIGDRLEQYF. DNA of the CDR3: TGCGCCAGCAGCATCGGGGACAGGCTCGAGCAGTACTTC.

There are a few counts of this clone. The genes are TRBV28 and TRBJ1-1; TRBD1 aligns across 7 bases. This CDR3 region has 13 residues. Germline CDR1 is MDHEN and CDR2 is SYDVKM. V shed 9 bases, J shed 0 bases, and the junction held 4 bases outside the gene matches. Here the CDR3 reads CASRGQMNTEAFF. As DNA, the CDR3 is TGTGCCAGTAGGGGACAGATGAACACTGAAGCTTTCTTT.

The gene calls are TRBV5-1 and TRBJ2-3, with D perhaps matching TRBD2 (5 bases). The length of the CDR3 is 17 residues. The V gene lost 7 bases and the J gene lost 2 bases, with 23 bases spanning the gap. CDR1 is SGHRS and CDR2 is YFSETQ in the germline V gene. Here the CDR3 reads CASSALGRASHTDTQYF. The CDR3 DNA sequence: TGCGCCAGCTCAGCCCTCGGGCGGGCGTCTCACACAGATACGCAGTATTTT. Variable domain in full (rest from reference TRBV5-1 and TRBJ2-3): KAGVTQTPRYLIKTRGQQVTLSCSPISGHRSVSWYQQTPGQGLQFLFEYFSETQRNKGNFPGRFSGRQFSNSRSEMNVSTLELGDSALYLCASSALGRASHTDTQYFGPGTRLTVL.

This chain connects TRBV18 to TRBJ2-3, with D tentatively TRBD1 (6 bases). The CDR3 contains 14 residues. CDR1 KGHSH and CDR2 LQKENI come from the germline V gene. Trimming shortened V by 4 bases and J by 7 bases, and 15 bases separated the two germline ends. Here the CDR3 reads CASSLPGVQHTQYF. As DNA, the CDR3 is TGTGCCAGCTCACTACCAGGGGTACAACATACGCAGTATTTT.

V usage is TRBV28 and J usage is TRBJ2-3; no clear D gene. The germline CDR1 and CDR2 sequences are MDHEN and SYDVKM. This CDR3 has 14 residues. The V end lost 1 base, the J end lost 6 bases, and 11 bases lay between the germline ends. This CDR3 is CASSLLALWDTQYF. The CDR3 DNA reads TGTGCCAGCAGTTTATTGGCTCTTTGGGATACGCAGTATTTT. Drawing the rest from reference TRBV28 and TRBJ2-3, the complete variable domain is DVKVTQSSRYLVKRTGEKVFLECVQDMDHENMFWYRQDPGLGLRLIYFSYDVKMKEKGDIPEGYSVSREKKERFSLILESASTNQTSMYLCASSLLALWDTQYFGPGTRLTVL.

The gene calls are TRBV6-1 and TRBJ2-3; D may match TRBD1 or TRBD2 (5 bases each). The CDR3 loop spans 15 amino acids. The ends were cut back, 5 bases at V and 4 bases at J, with 16 bases in the middle. CDR1 and CDR2 from the germline V gene are MNHNS and SASEGT. Written as DNA, the CDR3 is TGTGCCAGCAGTCGGGAACGGGCAGGGCCAGATACGCAGTATTTT. Its translation: CASSRERAGPDTQYF.

The J gene is TRBJ1-2, the V gene TRBV6-6, with D maybe TRBD1 (5 bases). The CDR3 sequence is 13 residues long. Germline-derived CDR1 and CDR2 are MNHNY and SVGAGI (reference sequence). Deletions cut 6 bases from V and 6 bases from J, with 14 bases between. Written as DNA, the CDR3 is TGTGCCAGCAGCACCTGGCGGGGCGATGGCTACACCTTC. Translated: CASSTWRGDGYTF.

The chain uses TRBV5-1 and TRBJ1-1; D is unclear. V was clipped by 0 bases and J by 3 bases, with 15 bases between them. The CDR3 is 16 amino acids. The germline V gene has CDR1 SGHRS and CDR2 YFSETQ. In nucleotides, the CDR3 is TGCGCCAGCAGCTTGGGGGAGGTCCAAAGCCACACTGAAGCTTTCTTT. As protein: CASSLGEVQSHTEAFF.

V and J are TRBV5-4 and TRBJ2-2, with a possible D match to TRBD2 (5 bases). V was cut by 4 bases and J by 0 bases, with 13 bases left in between. Germline CDR1 reads SGHNT; CDR2 reads YYREEE (reference sequence). CDR3 length: 16 amino acids. The DNA for the CDR3 is TGTGCCAGCAGCCCTAGGAGGAGTGCGAACACCGGGGAGCTGTTTTTT. Residues: CASSPRRSANTGELFF.

The chain has TRBV6-6 and TRBJ2-5, with D unclear. The germline V gene encodes CDR1 MNHNY and CDR2 SVGAGI (reference sequence). V lost 3 bases, J lost 4 bases, and 9 bases lay in between. The CDR3 spans 13 residues. Here the CDR3 DNA reads TGTGCCAGCAGTTATTCTAGTGGAGAGACCCAGTACTTC. The encoded protein is CASSYSSGETQYF.

The chain uses TRBV11-2 and TRBJ2-3; D uncertain. Trimming removed 5 bases at V and 4 bases at J, with 16 bases between. The CDR3 is 15 residues long. Germline V gives CDR1 SGHAT, CDR2 FQNNGV. The DNA of the CDR3 is TGTGCCAGCAGCCTGATGGGGATAGTAGCAGATACGCAGTATTTT. Translation gives CASSLMGIVADTQYF. The entire variable domain, with the rest obtained from reference TRBV11-2 and TRBJ2-3, is as follows: EAGVAQSPRYKIIEKRQSVAFWCNPISGHATLYWYQQILGQGPKLLIQFQNNGVVDDSQLPKDRFSAERLKGVDSTLKIQPAKLEDSAVYLCASSLMGIVADTQYFGPGTRLTVL.

The chain is built from TRBV28 and TRBJ1-3, with a tentative D call TRBD1 (5 bases). The V end lost 6 bases, the J end lost 0 bases, and 15 bases lay between the germline ends. The CDR3 runs 16 residues. The germline V gene has CDR1 MDHEN and CDR2 SYDVKM. The chain's CDR3 is CASSPPLGGSGNTIYF. The CDR3 DNA reads TGTGCCAGCAGCCCTCCGTTGGGGGGCTCTGGAAACACCATATATTTT. Complete variable domain (other parts from reference TRBV28 and TRBJ1-3): DVKVTQSSRYLVKRTGEKVFLECVQDMDHENMFWYRQDPGLGLRLIYFSYDVKMKEKGDIPEGYSVSREKKERFSLILESASTNQTSMYLCASSPPLGGSGNTIYFGEGSWLTVV.

This clone was counted once. This chain's CDR3 is CSAATSGTTDTQYF. CDR3 sequence (DNA): TGCAGCGCCGCGACTAGCGGTACCACAGATACGCAGTATTTT. V and J are TRBV29-1 and TRBJ2-3, with TRBD2 matching 9 bases. CDR1 and CDR2 from the germline V gene are SQVTM and ANQGSEA. The CDR3 runs to 14 residues. Trimming took 7 bases from V and 2 from J; bases not matched to a gene: 7.

The rearrangement joins TRBV9 to TRBJ2-7; TRBD2 matches at 8 bases. Germline CDR1 reads SGDLS; CDR2 reads YYNGEE. V lost 0 bases and J lost 4; bases outside the gene matches: 9. The CDR3 contains 16 residues. DNA of the CDR3: TGTGCCAGCAGCGTAGGTCCTAGCGGGCCTCCATACGAGCAGTACTTC. Translated, it gives CASSVGPSGPPYEQYF.

This chain connects TRBV7-9 to TRBJ1-1; D unclear. Trimming took 5 bases from V and 1 from J, leaving 8 bases between them. This CDR3 has 13 residues. Germline V gene sequence: CDR1 SEHNR, CDR2 FQNEAQ (reference sequence). The CDR3 DNA sequence: TGTGCCAGCAGCGCTAGCAAGAACACTGAAGCTTTCTTT. Its translation: CASSASKNTEAFF.

Notes on this clone: One junction end does not reproduce the germline sequence, and a read error may be involved. The CDR3 region is CSVEEDGRRILF. The DNA for the CDR3 is TGCAGCGTTGAAGAAGACGGAAGACGGATACTGTTC. The chain recombines TRBV29-1 with TRBJ1-2; no clear D gene. The CDR3 runs 12 residues. Germline V CDR1 and CDR2: SQVTM, ANQGSEA.

J is TRBJ2-7 and V is TRBV10-2; D is uncertain. V lost 4 bases and J lost 3, with 19 bases in between. From germline, CDR1 is WSHSY and CDR2 SAAADI. This CDR3 has 16 residues. The CDR3 spells CASSGRKSVGGYEQYF. CDR3 sequence (DNA): TGCGCCAGCAGTGGCCGTAAGTCGGTAGGTGGCTACGAGCAGTACTTC.

The V gene is TRBV4-2, the J gene TRBJ2-7; D is unclear. The CDR3 length is 13 residues. Trimming pared 1 base from V and 4 bases from J, leaving 8 bases between. CDR1 and CDR2 from the germline V gene are LGHNA and YNFKEQ. In DNA, the CDR3 is TGTGCCAGCAGCCAAGGGGAAGCTTACGAGCAGTACTTC. It is translated as CASSQGEAYEQYF.